The 24 T cell receptor beta chains reported below all come from one sample, sequenced in a study of vaccination and CD4 T cells after COVID-19. Sequenced with the Oncomine TCR Beta short-read assay was DNA taken from cultured CD4+ T cells. The authors extracted genomic DNA from cultured CD4+ T cells. TCRdb re-analysed the PCR reads in MiXCR, keeping a single row per CDR3 protein. The sample records 8,000 or so distinct CDR3 sequences, 25% to 35% being singletons. Regarding treatment: approximately 11-day PBMC culture with coronavirus spike peptide pools or control peptides (ViraFEST assay). The unexposed donor provided CD4+ T cells, which were taken before the COVID-19 pandemic (2011-2018). These receptors' antigens are unknown. The sample consisted of CD4+ T cells from blood, cultured in vitro. The receptors come from a human donor in good health.

This clonotype has just a few counts. V and J are TRBV20-1 and TRBJ1-3; D is unclear. The CDR3 spans 14 residues. Trimming left V 0 bases short and J 0 bases short, with 6 bases between. Germline assignment: CDR1 DFQATT and CDR2 SNEGSKA (reference sequence). This chain's CDR3 is CSARDRNSGNTIYF. The CDR3 nucleotides read TGCAGTGCTAGAGATAGGAACTCTGGAAACACCATATATTTT.

The chain has TRBV4-3 and TRBJ2-1; a weak D match, TRBD2 (5 bases). Germline CDR1 reads LGHNA; CDR2 reads YSLEER. CDR3 size: 14 residues. V was shortened by 4 bases and J by 7 bases, with 14 bases between the two germline ends. The CDR3 DNA follows: TGCGCCAGCAGCCTAACGGCCGGGGAGAATGAGCAGTTCTTC. Protein product: CASSLTAGENEQFF.

The chain has TRBV27 and TRBJ2-2; TRBD1 is a possible D gene (6 bases). The CDR3 is made up of 15 amino acids. V was shortened by 6 bases and J by 3 bases, with 14 bases between the two germline ends. Germline V gene lookup returns CDR1 MNHEY and CDR2 SMNVEV (reference sequence). The CDR3 loop reads CASRPRAGDTGELFF. The DNA of the CDR3 is TGTGCCAGCAGACCCAGGGCAGGGGACACCGGGGAGCTGTTTTTT.

This clonotype turned up a few times. This chain connects TRBV20-1 to TRBJ2-3; D is ambiguous. V was pared by 0 bases and J by 2 bases, with 21 bases between. Germline V gives CDR1 DFQATT, CDR2 SNEGSKA (reference sequence). The CDR3 consists of 18 residues. The CDR3 spells CSARDLTPGRLNTDTQYF. The CDR3, as DNA: TGCAGTGCTAGAGATCTCACCCCCGGGCGGCTAAACACAGATACGCAGTATTTT.

This clonotype occurred a few times. V is TRBV4-2 and J is TRBJ2-7, with D hard to call. The germline V and J ends were trimmed by 6 bases and 3 bases, with 15 bases remaining between them. The germline CDR1 and CDR2 sequences are LGHNA and YNFKEQ. CDR3 length: 14 amino acids. The CDR3 loop is CASRDSQTHYEQYF. As DNA, the CDR3 is TGTGCCAGCAGGGATTCACAGACCCACTACGAGCAGTACTTC.

The chain recombines TRBV6-1 with TRBJ1-6, with D possibly TRBD1 on 6 matching bases. Germline-derived CDR1 and CDR2 are MNHNS and SASEGT. The CDR3 sequence is 15 residues long. V gave up 3 bases and J gave up 7 bases, with 13 bases separating them. The CDR3 reads CASSDYQGQNSPLHF. CDR3 DNA sequence: TGTGCCAGCAGTGATTATCAGGGACAAAATTCACCCCTCCACTTT.

This chain joins TRBV27 and TRBJ2-1; 13 nucleotides align to TRBD2. This CDR3 contains 16 residues. Trimming cost V 1 base and J 9 bases; bases outside gene matches: 6. The germline gives CDR1 MNHEY, CDR2 SMNVEV (reference sequence). CDR3 sequence: CASSLWGLAGRGEQFF. CDR3 nucleotide sequence: TGTGCCAGCAGTTTATGGGGACTAGCGGGACGTGGTGAGCAGTTCTTC.

The chain carries TRBV5-1 and TRBJ2-1; D is unclear. CDR1 is SGHRS, CDR2 YFSETQ, per germline. This CDR3 has 14 residues. V was pared by 4 bases and J by 4 bases, with 12 bases between. CDR3 in DNA: TGCGCCAGCAGCGAGAACACTCCTTACAATGAGCAGTTCTTC. Protein product: CASSENTPYNEQFF. Combining the CDR3 with reference TRBV5-1 and TRBJ2-1 gives the whole variable domain KAGVTQTPRYLIKTRGQQVTLSCSPISGHRSVSWYQQTPGQGLQFLFEYFSETQRNKGNFPGRFSGRQFSNSRSEMNVSTLELGDSALYLCASSENTPYNEQFFGPGTRLTVL.

Only a few counts were recorded for this clonotype. V and J are TRBV24-1 and TRBJ1-5; D call uncertain. V lost 1 base to trimming and J lost 1 base, with 4 bases between them. The CDR3 covers 14 residues. Germline-derived CDR1 and CDR2 are KGHDR and SFDVKD. The CDR3 spells CATSDLSSNQPQHF. The CDR3 DNA sequence: TGTGCCACCAGTGATTTATCCAGCAATCAGCCCCAGCATTTT.

In regard to this clonotype: Its ends do not fully match the called genes, so a read error is possible. This chain joins TRBV28 and TRBJ1-6; D unclear. The germline V gene encodes CDR1 MDHEN and CDR2 SYDVKM. The CDR3 runs to 13 residues. The DNA of the CDR3 is TGTGCCATCAGTCCGTCCTATAATTCACCCCTCCACTTT. It yields the protein CAISPSYNSPLHF.

CDR3 sequence reads: CSARFAENTGELFF. CDR3 nucleotides: TGCAGTGCTAGATTTGCCGAGAACACCGGGGAGCTGTTTTTT. The chain uses TRBV20-1 and TRBJ2-2; D ambiguous. V gave up 2 bases and J gave up 1 base, with 8 bases separating them. Germline V gene data show CDR1 as DFQATT and CDR2 as SNEGSKA (reference sequence). The CDR3 sequence is 14 residues long.

The sample holds a few counts of this clonotype. This sequence joins TRBV7-8 and TRBJ1-1; no reliable D call. CDR3 length: 14 amino acids. V dropped 5 bases and J dropped 1 base, with 11 bases sitting between them. CDR1 is SGHVS, CDR2 FQNEAQ, per germline. The DNA of the CDR3 is TGTGCCAGCAGCACCATGGGAAGGAACACTGAAGCTTTCTTT. Translation: CASSTMGRNTEAFF. Supplemented by reference TRBV7-8 and TRBJ1-1, the full variable domain reads GAGVSQSPRYKVAKRGQDVALRCDPISGHVSLFWYQQALGQGPEFLTYFQNEAQLDKSGLPSDRFFAERPEGSVSTLKIQRTQQEDSAVYLCASSTMGRNTEAFFGQGTRLTVV.

This clonotype was counted only a few times. The rearrangement uses TRBV24-1 and TRBJ1-5; 11 nucleotides align to TRBD1. Per the germline V gene, CDR1 is KGHDR and CDR2 is SFDVKD. This CDR3 has 17 amino acids. The trim removed 7 bases at V and 3 bases at J, leaving 10 bases unmatched. DNA for the CDR3: TGTGCCACCAGCTCGGGACAGGGGGTGAGCGTCAATCAGCCCCAGCATTTT. This codes for CATSSGQGVSVNQPQHF.

This clonotype was picked up a small number of times. The chain couples TRBV5-4 to TRBJ2-5, with D possibly being TRBD1 or TRBD2 (5 bases each). This CDR3 comprises 15 residues. V shed 4 bases and J shed 4 bases, with 17 bases lying between them. Germline lookup yields CDR1 SGHNT and CDR2 YYREEE (reference sequence). The CDR3 region has the DNA TGTGCCAGCAGCGTTAGGACTCCTGGGGCAGAGACCCAGTACTTC. This codes for CASSVRTPGAETQYF.

This clonotype is medium-sized within its sample. The V and J genes are TRBV28 and TRBJ1-6; no firm D call. Germline V gives CDR1 MDHEN, CDR2 SYDVKM. V was clipped by 8 bases and J by 4 bases, with 6 bases between them. This CDR3 is 12 amino acids long. The CDR3 here is CASSRYNSPLHF. The DNA of the CDR3 is TGTGCCAGCTCGAGGTATAATTCACCCCTCCACTTT.

This clonotype was observed a few times. The chain has TRBV20-1 and TRBJ2-5; 15 nucleotides align to TRBD2. From germline, CDR1 is DFQATT and CDR2 SNEGSKA (reference sequence). V was pared by 7 bases and J by 2 bases, with 5 bases of the junction left unmatched. The CDR3 totals 15 residues. The CDR3 coding sequence is TGCAGTGGGGGACTAGCGGGGGGATTACAAGAGACCCAGTACTTC. This codes for CSGGLAGGLQETQYF.

This clonotype is labeled as medium-sized. CDR3 sequence: CAISDGTKYEQYF. In DNA form, the CDR3 reads TGTGCCATCAGCGATGGGACCAAATACGAGCAGTACTTC. The chain combines TRBV10-3 with TRBJ2-7; D could derive from TRBD1 or TRBD2 (5 bases each). From germline, CDR1 is ENHRY and CDR2 SYGVKD. Trimming took off 6 bases at V and 4 bases at J, with 13 bases between the two ends. This CDR3 spans 13 amino acids.

The chain links TRBV20-1 to TRBJ1-1; TRBD1 is a possible D gene (5 bases). The CDR3 is 11 amino acids. V shed 6 bases and J shed 6 bases, with 11 bases lying between them. Looked up from germline, CDR1 is DFQATT and CDR2 is SNEGSKA (reference sequence). The CDR3 nucleotides read TGCAGTGCGCCGTGGGGGGCTGAAGCTTTCTTT. It translates to CSAPWGAEAFF.

The chain couples TRBV6-2 or TRBV6-3 to TRBJ1-5; D gene unclear. Trimming pared 2 bases from V and 4 bases from J, leaving 12 bases between. This CDR3 has 15 residues. Germline CDR1 and CDR2: MNHEY and SVGEGT. The CDR3 DNA follows: TGTGCCAGCAGTTACCGCCCTGCGTGGAATCAGCCCCAGCATTTT. This encodes CASSYRPAWNQPQHF.

The chain recombines TRBV7-3 with TRBJ2-5, with D possibly being TRBD1 or TRBD2 (6 bases each). Germline-derived CDR1 and CDR2 are SGHTA and FQGTGA. The CDR3 sequence is 14 residues long. V was clipped by 3 bases and J by 3 bases, with 11 bases between them. CDR3 nucleotides: TGTGCCAGCAGCTTCGGGGGCATGGAAGAGACCCAGTACTTC. Translated: CASSFGGMEETQYF.

In its sample, this clonotype was seen a few times. The chain combines TRBV7-9 with TRBJ1-1; D is unresolved. Trimming shortened V by 3 bases and J by 5 bases, and 13 bases separated the two germline ends. Germline assignment: CDR1 SEHNR and CDR2 FQNEAQ (reference sequence). This CDR3 has 14 amino acids. The CDR3 sequence: CASSFTRMGTEAFF. Written as DNA, the CDR3 is TGTGCCAGCAGCTTTACCCGAATGGGGACTGAAGCTTTCTTT.

The rearrangement uses TRBV20-1 and TRBJ1-4; weak D call: TRBD1 (5 bases). Between the trimmed V and J ends, which lost 5 bases and 3 bases, there was a span of 13 bases. Germline CDR1 DFQATT, CDR2 SNEGSKA (reference sequence). This CDR3 is 14 amino acids long. The CDR3 sequence: CSAARGQANEKLFF. As DNA, the CDR3 is TGCAGTGCTGCTAGGGGCCAAGCTAATGAAAAACTGTTTTTT.

The rearrangement joins TRBV28 to TRBJ2-7; TRBD2 is a possible D gene (5 bases). Trimming cost V 6 bases and J 1 base, with 10 bases left between them. The CDR3 is 13 amino acids. Germline CDR1 MDHEN, CDR2 SYDVKM. This CDR3 is CASRLDGSYEQYF. In nucleotides, the CDR3 is TGTGCCAGCAGACTAGATGGATCCTACGAGCAGTACTTC.

This sequence joins TRBV5-1 and TRBJ2-1; D is possibly TRBD1 (6 bases). V was shortened by 1 base and J by 8 bases, with 16 bases between the two germline ends. This CDR3 is 15 amino acids long. In germline, CDR1 is SGHRS, CDR2 YFSETQ. The CDR3 here is CASSLSRGSDDEQFF. In DNA form, the CDR3 reads TGCGCCAGCAGCTTGTCCAGGGGATCCGATGATGAGCAGTTCTTC.